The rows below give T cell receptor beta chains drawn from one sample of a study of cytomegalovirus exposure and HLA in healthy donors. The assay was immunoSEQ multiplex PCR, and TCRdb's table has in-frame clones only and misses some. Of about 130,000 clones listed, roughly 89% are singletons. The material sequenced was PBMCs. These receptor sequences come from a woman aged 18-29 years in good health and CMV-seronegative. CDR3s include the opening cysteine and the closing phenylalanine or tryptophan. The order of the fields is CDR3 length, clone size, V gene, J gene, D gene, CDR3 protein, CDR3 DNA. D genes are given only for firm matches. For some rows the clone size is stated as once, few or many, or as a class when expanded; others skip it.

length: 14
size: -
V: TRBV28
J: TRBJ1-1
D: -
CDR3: CASSFRAGDTEAFF
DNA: TGTGCCAGCAGTTTTCGGGCAGGGGACACTGAAGCTTTCTTT

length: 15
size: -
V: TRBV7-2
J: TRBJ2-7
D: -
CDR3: CASSLARGPMYEQYF
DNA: TGTGCCAGCAGCTTAGCTAGAGGCCCAATGTACGAGCAGTACTTC

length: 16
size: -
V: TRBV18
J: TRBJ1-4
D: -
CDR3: CASSAKGQGFGEKLFF
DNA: TGTGCCAGCTCAGCCAAAGGGCAGGGCTTTGGGGAAAAACTGTTTTTT

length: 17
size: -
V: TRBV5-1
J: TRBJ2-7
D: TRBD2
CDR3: CASSRASGRANSYEQYF
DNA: TGCGCCAGCAGTAGGGCTAGCGGGAGGGCAAACTCCTACGAGCAGTACTTC

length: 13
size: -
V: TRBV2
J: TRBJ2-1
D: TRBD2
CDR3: CARASSGSDEQFF
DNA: TGTGCCAGGGCGTCTAGCGGGAGCGATGAGCAGTTCTTC

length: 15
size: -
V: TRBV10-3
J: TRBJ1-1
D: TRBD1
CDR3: CAISSRTGVQTEAFF
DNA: TGTGCCATCAGTAGCCGAACAGGGGTACAAACTGAAGCTTTCTTT

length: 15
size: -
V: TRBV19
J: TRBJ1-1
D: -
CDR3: CASSNPGDLGTEAFF
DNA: TGTGCCAGTAGTAACCCGGGAGATCTGGGGACTGAAGCTTTCTTT

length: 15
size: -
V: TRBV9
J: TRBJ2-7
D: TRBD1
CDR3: CASSVGWTGGYEQYF
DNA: TGTGCCAGCAGCGTAGGTTGGACAGGGGGCTACGAGCAGTACTTC

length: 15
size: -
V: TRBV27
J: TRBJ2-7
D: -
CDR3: CASSLSASSEYEQYF
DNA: TGTGCCAGCAGTTTATCGGCTAGCTCCGAATACGAGCAGTACTTC

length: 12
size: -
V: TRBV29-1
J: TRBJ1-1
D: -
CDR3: CSVEWGGTEAFF
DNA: TGCAGCGTTGAGTGGGGAGGGACTGAAGCTTTCTTT

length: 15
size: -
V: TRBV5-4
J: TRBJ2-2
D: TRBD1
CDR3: CASRDGQGSTGELFF
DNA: TGTGCCAGCAGAGACGGACAGGGGAGCACCGGGGAGCTGTTTTTT

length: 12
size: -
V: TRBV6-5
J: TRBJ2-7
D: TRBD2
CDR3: CATQSGRGEQYF
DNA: TGTGCCACCCAGAGCGGGAGGGGGGAGCAGTACTTC

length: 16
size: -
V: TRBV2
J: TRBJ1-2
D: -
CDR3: CASSEGFVAERGGYTF
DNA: TGTGCCAGCAGTGAAGGTTTTGTAGCTGAACGAGGAGGCTACACCTTC

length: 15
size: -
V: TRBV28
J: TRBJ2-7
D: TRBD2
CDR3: CASSPTSGSSYEQYF
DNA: TGTGCCAGCAGTCCCACTAGCGGGAGCTCCTACGAGCAGTACTTC

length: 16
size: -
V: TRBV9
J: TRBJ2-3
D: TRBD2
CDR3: CASSVELAGATDTQYF
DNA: TGTGCCAGCAGCGTAGAACTAGCGGGAGCCACAGATACGCAGTATTTT

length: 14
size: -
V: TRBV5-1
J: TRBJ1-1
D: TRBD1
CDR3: CASSLVTGGTEAFF
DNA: TGCGCCAGCAGCTTGGTCACAGGGGGCACTGAAGCTTTCTTT

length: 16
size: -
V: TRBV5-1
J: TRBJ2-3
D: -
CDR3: CASSLLGLLGADTQYF
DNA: TGCGCCAGCAGCTTGCTAGGACTATTGGGTGCAGATACGCAGTATTTT

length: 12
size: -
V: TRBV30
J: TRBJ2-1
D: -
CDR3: CAWRPNAGTRFF
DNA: TGTGCCTGGAGACCCAACGCTGGGACTCGGTTCTTC

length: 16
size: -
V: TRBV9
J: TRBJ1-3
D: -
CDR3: CASSVAGGSARNTIYF
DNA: TGTGCCAGCAGCGTAGCAGGTGGGTCGGCGAGAAACACCATATATTTT

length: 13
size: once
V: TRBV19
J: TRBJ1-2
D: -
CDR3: CASSSAPNYGYTF
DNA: TGTGCCAGTAGTAGCGCTCCTAACTATGGCTACACCTTC

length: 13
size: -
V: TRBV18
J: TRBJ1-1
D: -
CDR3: CASGAGMNTEAFF
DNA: TGTGCCAGCGGAGCGGGGATGAACACTGAAGCTTTCTTT

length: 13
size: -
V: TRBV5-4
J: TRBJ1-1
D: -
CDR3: CASSLAEGSRAFF
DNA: TGTGCCAGCAGCTTGGCCGAGGGCTCTAGGGCTTTCTTT

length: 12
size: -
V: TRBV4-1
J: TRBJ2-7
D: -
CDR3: CASSTPGGEQYF
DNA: TGCGCCAGCAGCACTCCGGGTGGGGAGCAGTACTTC

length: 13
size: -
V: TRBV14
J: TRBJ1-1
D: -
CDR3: CASSQVRDAEAFF
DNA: TGTGCCAGCAGCCAAGTGAGGGATGCTGAAGCTTTCTTT

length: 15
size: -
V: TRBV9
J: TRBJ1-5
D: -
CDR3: CASSAGGNSNQPQHF
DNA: TGTGCCAGCAGCGCCGGGGGGAATAGCAATCAGCCCCAGCATTTT

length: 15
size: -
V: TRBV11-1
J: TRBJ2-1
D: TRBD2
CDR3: CASSRGLAGVDEQFF
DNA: TGTGCCAGCAGCCGAGGACTAGCGGGAGTAGATGAGCAGTTCTTC

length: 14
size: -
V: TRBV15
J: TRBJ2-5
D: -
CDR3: CATSAPGLQETQYF
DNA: TGTGCCACCAGCGCCCCGGGACTGCAAGAGACCCAGTACTTC

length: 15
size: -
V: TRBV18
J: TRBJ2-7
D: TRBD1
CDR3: CASSADRASVYEQYF
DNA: TGTGCCAGCTCAGCAGACAGGGCTAGTGTATACGAGCAGTACTTC

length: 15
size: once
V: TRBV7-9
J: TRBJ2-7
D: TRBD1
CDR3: CASSLPDRGLYEQYF
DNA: TGTGCCAGCAGCTTACCAGACAGGGGGCTCTACGAGCAGTACTTC

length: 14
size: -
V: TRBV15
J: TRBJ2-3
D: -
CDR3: CATSREAGVDTQYF
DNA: TGTGCCACCAGCAGAGAGGCGGGTGTAGATACGCAGTATTTT

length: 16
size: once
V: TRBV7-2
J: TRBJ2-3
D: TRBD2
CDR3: CASSPSGREGPDTQYF
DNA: TGTGCCAGCAGCCCTTCCGGACGGGAGGGCCCAGATACGCAGTATTTT

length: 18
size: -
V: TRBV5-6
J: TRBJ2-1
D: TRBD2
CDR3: CASSWGGRSGGSYNEQFF
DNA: TGTGCCAGCAGCTGGGGAGGTCGGAGCGGGGGGTCCTACAATGAGCAGTTCTTC

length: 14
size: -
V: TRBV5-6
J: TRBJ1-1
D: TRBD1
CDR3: CASSPGTVGTEAFF
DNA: TGTGCCAGCAGCCCCGGGACAGTCGGCACTGAAGCTTTCTTT

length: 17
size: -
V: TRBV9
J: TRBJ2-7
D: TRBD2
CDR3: CASSVRGTRPKAYEQYF
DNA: TGTGCCAGCAGCGTAAGGGGGACTAGACCGAAGGCCTACGAGCAGTACTTC

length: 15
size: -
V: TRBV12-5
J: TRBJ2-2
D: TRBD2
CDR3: CASVLTSGRAGELFF
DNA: TGTGCTAGTGTCCTGACTAGCGGGAGGGCCGGGGAGCTGTTTTTT